These 27 T cell receptor beta chains originate from one sample sequenced in a study of cytomegalovirus exposure and HLA in healthy donors. PCR involved 60 Vbeta and 13 Jbeta primers. Clones were read by immunoSEQ multiplex PCR, and TCRdb kept only the in-frame ones, dropping some. The sample lists 100,000 to 150,000 clones; roughly 80% were seen once. Specimen: PBMCs. The receptors come from a man aged 25 to 40 in good health and CMV-seronegative.

This clone is a singleton in its sample. The chain uses TRBV5-6 and TRBJ1-1; TRBD1 is a possible D gene (6 bases). Germline V gene lookup returns CDR1 SGHDT and CDR2 YYEEEE. V lost 4 bases, J lost 8 bases, and 15 bases lay in between. This CDR3 has 13 amino acids. The CDR3 spells CASSRVIQGEAFF. In DNA, the CDR3 is TGTGCCAGCAGCCGTGTGATACAGGGAGAAGCTTTCTTT.

V and J are TRBV10-3 and TRBJ2-3; 9 nucleotides line up with TRBD2. CDR3 size: 16 residues. Unmatched junction bases numbered 14, after V lost 9 bases and J lost 4 bases. CDR1 ENHRY and CDR2 SYGVKD come from the germline V gene. The CDR3: CAMREGRHSEADTQYF. CDR3 DNA: TGTGCCATGCGGGAGGGGCGACACTCCGAAGCAGATACGCAGTATTTT.

The chain carries TRBV10-3 and TRBJ1-5; perhaps TRBD1 as D (5 bases). The CDR3 has 14 residues. Germline loops: CDR1 ENHRY, CDR2 SYGVKD. The V and J ends lost 8 bases and 0 bases respectively, with 11 bases between them. The CDR3 DNA follows: TGTGCCATCCGGGGGGGAAATAGCAATCAGCCCCAGCATTTT. Its translation is CAIRGGNSNQPQHF.

The chain uses TRBV6-5 and TRBJ2-1; D call uncertain. The CDR3 is 13 amino acids. V lost 4 bases and J lost 7, with 11 bases in between. Germline V gene sequence: CDR1 MNHEY, CDR2 SVGAGI. The CDR3 sequence is CASSSPSGNEQFF. In nucleotides, the CDR3 is TGTGCCAGCAGTTCCCCCTCCGGTAATGAGCAGTTCTTC.

This chain uses TRBV5-1 with TRBJ1-5; D is uncertain. The CDR3 covers 13 residues. The germline V gene encodes CDR1 SGHRS and CDR2 YFSETQ. With 0 bases removed from V and 7 bases from J, the gap between germline ends came to 8 bases. The CDR3 region is CASSLDGEQPQHF. CDR3 sequence (DNA): TGCGCCAGCAGCTTGGACGGGGAACAGCCCCAGCATTTT.

This clone was observed a few times. This chain uses TRBV6-1 with TRBJ1-4; 7 positions agree with TRBD1. With 8 bases clipped from V and 8 bases from J, the junction kept 11 bases outside the gene matches. Germline V gene lookup returns CDR1 MNHNS and CDR2 SASEGT. The CDR3 totals 14 residues. CDR3 amino acids: CASHWGTVSEKLFF. The CDR3 DNA sequence: TGTGCCAGCCACTGGGGGACAGTGTCCGAAAAACTGTTTTTT.

The gene calls are TRBV11-2 and TRBJ2-3, with 11 positions matching TRBD1. CDR1 is SGHAT, CDR2 FQNNGV, per germline. The J segment lost 5 bases and the V segment lost 2 bases, leaving 6 bases of the junction unmatched. The CDR3 consists of 16 residues. The CDR3 sequence is CASSLMGTGGGDTQYF. CDR3 in DNA: TGTGCCAGCAGCTTAATGGGGACAGGGGGGGGAGATACGCAGTATTTT.

This clone was seen more than once but under ten times. The chain links TRBV27 to TRBJ1-1, with 8 bases matching TRBD1. V shed 4 bases, J shed 5 bases, and the junction held 6 bases outside the gene matches. The CDR3 is made up of 14 amino acids. The germline V gene has CDR1 MNHEY and CDR2 SMNVEV (reference sequence). The CDR3 here is CASSWTGSGTEAFF. The CDR3 DNA reads as TGTGCCAGCAGTTGGACAGGGAGTGGAACTGAAGCTTTCTTT.

The V and J genes are TRBV7-9 and TRBJ2-5, with 9 bases matching TRBD2. In germline, CDR1 is SEHNR, CDR2 FQNEAQ (reference sequence). The CDR3 runs to 14 residues. V dropped 5 bases and J dropped 4; count of bases not matched to a gene: 5. In DNA form, the CDR3 reads TGTGCCAGCAGCCGGGCGGGGGGGCCAGAGACCCAGTACTTC. Amino acids: CASSRAGGPETQYF.

This chain joins TRBV5-1 and TRBJ2-1, with a tentative D call TRBD2 (5 bases). The V end was cut by 4 bases, the J end by 9 bases, with 17 bases between. Germline V lookup: CDR1 SGHRS, CDR2 YFSETQ. The CDR3 runs 14 residues. The CDR3 coding sequence is TGCGCCAGCAGCCTGTTCGAGGGTGCCCCTGAGCAGTTCTTC. This sequence encodes CASSLFEGAPEQFF.

This sequence joins TRBV28 and TRBJ2-7; 9 nucleotides match TRBD2. Germline V gene sequence: CDR1 MDHEN, CDR2 SYDVKM. V trimming: 4 bases; J trimming: 6 bases; junction bases outside the gene matches: 10. The CDR3 extends over 15 amino acids. CDR3 protein: CASSSAFRSGGEQYF. In DNA form, the CDR3 reads TGTGCCAGCAGTTCCGCATTTCGTAGCGGGGGCGAGCAGTACTTC. Filled out from reference TRBV28 and TRBJ2-7, the complete variable domain reads DVKVTQSSRYLVKRTGEKVFLECVQDMDHENMFWYRQDPGLGLRLIYFSYDVKMKEKGDIPEGYSVSREKKERFSLILESASTNQTSMYLCASSSAFRSGGEQYFGPGTRLTVT.

This chain connects TRBV5-6 to TRBJ2-5; 7 bases match TRBD2. The germline V gene has CDR1 SGHDT and CDR2 YYEEEE. V lost 1 base, J lost 1 base, and 13 bases stayed unmatched. This CDR3 comprises 18 residues. CDR3 residues: CASSLPGGAGEFQETQYF. The CDR3 DNA follows: TGTGCCAGCAGCTTGCCAGGAGGGGCGGGGGAATTCCAAGAGACCCAGTACTTC.

This clone was counted between two and nine times. This chain joins TRBV19 and TRBJ2-6; 8 bases are shared with TRBD1. Germline values: CDR1 LNHDA, CDR2 SQIVND (reference sequence). This CDR3 has 18 amino acids. V shed 5 bases, J shed 0 bases, and the junction held 9 bases outside the gene matches. CDR3 loop: CASSSARTGLSGANVLTF. The CDR3 DNA is TGTGCCAGTAGTTCCGCCCGGACAGGGCTCTCTGGGGCCAACGTCCTGACTTTC.

This chain joins TRBV5-1 and TRBJ2-2, with TRBD1 matching over 9 bases. CDR3 length: 17 amino acids. CDR1 and CDR2 from the germline V gene are SGHRS and YFSETQ. The V and J ends lost 0 bases and 5 bases, in that order; junction bases with no gene match: 8. CDR3 amino acids: CASSLANTGGNTGELFF. The DNA for the CDR3 is TGCGCCAGCAGCTTGGCGAATACAGGGGGCAATACCGGGGAGCTGTTTTTT.

The chain couples TRBV5-6 to TRBJ2-7, with D perhaps TRBD1 (6 bases). This CDR3 has 15 residues. CDR1 is SGHDT, CDR2 YYEEEE, per germline. V lost 0 bases to trimming and J lost 3 bases, with 13 bases between them. In DNA, the CDR3 is TGTGCCAGCAGCTTGGGGCAGGGGAGTATCTACGAGCAGTACTTC. Protein: CASSLGQGSIYEQYF.

The rearrangement joins TRBV5-1 to TRBJ1-6; D perhaps matches TRBD1 (6 bases). The CDR3 consists of 14 residues. Germline CDR1 and CDR2: SGHRS and YFSETQ. V was cut by 4 bases and J by 7 bases, with 12 bases left in between. CDR3 sequence (DNA): TGCGCCAGCAGCGAACAGGGAAGGAATTCACCCCTCCACTTT. Its protein is CASSEQGRNSPLHF.

The chain links TRBV7-2 to TRBJ1-2; TRBD1 agrees at 8 bases. Trimming removed 4 bases from V and 2 bases from J; junction bases left unmatched: 6. The germline CDR1 and CDR2 sequences are SGHTA and FQGNSA. This CDR3 spans 15 amino acids. CDR3 nucleotide sequence: TGTGCCAGCAGCTCCCCACAGGGGGTCAACTATGGCTACACCTTC. Protein sequence: CASSSPQGVNYGYTF.

The rearrangement joins TRBV13 to TRBJ1-1; TRBD1 might be the D (6 bases). Germline assignment: CDR1 PRHDT and CDR2 FYEKMQ (reference sequence). The CDR3 runs 17 residues. Trimming took 0 bases from V and 1 from J, leaving 15 bases between them. The CDR3 DNA follows: TGTGCCAGCAGCTTAGGCTATGGACAGACCCCGAACACTGAAGCTTTCTTT. Translating gives CASSLGYGQTPNTEAFF.

Comment on this clone: Sequence at one end of the junction differs from germline and may be a read error. The chain uses TRBV19 and TRBJ2-6; possible D gene TRBD2, 6 bases. CDR3 length equals 16 residues. Looked up from germline, CDR1 is LNHDA and CDR2 is SQIVND (reference sequence). In nucleotides, the CDR3 is TGTGCCAGTAGTATAGCTTCGGGGACTGGGGCCAACGGCCTGACTTTC. Translated: CASSIASGTGANGLTF.

The chain employs TRBV28 and TRBJ1-2; D call uncertain. The CDR3 length is 13 residues. Per the germline V gene, CDR1 is MDHEN and CDR2 is SYDVKM. V lost 1 base and J lost 4, with 7 bases in between. CDR3 loop: CASSLLGGYGYTF. In nucleotides, the CDR3 is TGTGCCAGCAGTTTATTAGGAGGCTATGGCTACACCTTC.

The gene calls are TRBV7-9 and TRBJ2-1; 8 bases agree with TRBD2. The CDR3 extends over 17 amino acids. Germline CDR1 SEHNR, CDR2 FQNEAQ (reference sequence). V lost 5 bases, J lost 4 bases, and 13 bases stayed unmatched. The chain's CDR3 is CASSPGGAGTRYNEQFF. The CDR3 DNA follows: TGTGCCAGCAGCCCCGGCGGAGCGGGGACTAGGTACAATGAGCAGTTCTTC.

The chain couples TRBV11-2 to TRBJ1-4, with D possibly TRBD1 on 5 matching bases. Looked up from germline, CDR1 is SGHAT and CDR2 is FQNNGV. CDR3 length: 16 amino acids. Trimming pared 0 bases from V and 4 bases from J, leaving 12 bases between. CDR3 protein: CASSLEKGLINEKLFF. The CDR3 nucleotides read TGTGCCAGCAGCTTAGAAAAGGGGCTAATTAATGAAAAACTGTTTTTT.

The chain uses TRBV19 and TRBJ1-1, with D hard to call. Trimming took off 5 bases at V and 4 bases at J, with 11 bases between the two ends. Germline V gene lookup returns CDR1 LNHDA and CDR2 SQIVND (reference sequence). CDR3 length: 13 residues. The CDR3 coding sequence is TGTGCCAGTAGTGTCGGGAGGGCCACTGAAGCTTTCTTT. This encodes CASSVGRATEAFF.

This clone was seen a few times. The chain joins TRBV7-2 to TRBJ2-3; TRBD2 agrees at 7 bases. The CDR3 runs to 17 residues. Losses at the gene ends were 1 base for V and 4 bases for J; bases not matched to a gene: 11. Germline V gene lookup returns CDR1 SGHTA and CDR2 FQGNSA. In nucleotides, the CDR3 is TGTGCCAGCAGCTTAGGCGGGGGTGGCCGTGTTTCAGATACGCAGTATTTT. This sequence encodes CASSLGGGGRVSDTQYF. The complete variable domain, with remaining parts taken from reference TRBV7-2 and TRBJ2-3, reads GAGVSQSPSNKVTEKGKDVELRCDPISGHTALYWYRQSLGQGLEFLIYFQGNSAPDKSGLPSDRFSAERTGGSVSTLTIQRTQQEDSAVYLCASSLGGGGRVSDTQYFGPGTRLTVL.

J is TRBJ1-5 and V is TRBV2; perhaps TRBD1 as D (5 bases). The length of the CDR3 is 13 residues. Germline loops: CDR1 SNHLY, CDR2 FYNNEI. The V and J ends lost 5 bases and 5 bases respectively, with 10 bases between them. Here the CDR3 reads CASSLDSDQPQHF. The CDR3 DNA reads TGTGCCAGCAGTTTAGACAGCGATCAGCCCCAGCATTTT. Together with reference TRBV2 and TRBJ1-5, the CDR3 gives the full variable domain: EPEVTQTPSHQVTQMGQEVILRCVPISNHLYFYWYRQILGQKVEFLVSFYNNEISEKSEIFDDQFSVERPDGSNFTLKIRSTKLEDSAMYFCASSLDSDQPQHFGDGTRLSIL.

As regards this clone: The identical CDR3 is also encoded by other nucleotide sequences in the sample. The rearrangement joins TRBV6-1 to TRBJ1-5, with 7 bases fitting TRBD1. Per germline, CDR1 MNHNS and CDR2 SASEGT. Trimming at V came to 4 bases and at J to 0 bases, leaving 3 bases not matched to a gene. This CDR3 is 15 amino acids long. The CDR3 spells CASSGQGYSNQPQHF. The CDR3 bases are TGTGCCAGCAGTGGACAGGGTTATAGCAATCAGCCCCAGCATTTT.

This rearrangement joins TRBV7-9 to TRBJ1-1; no clear D. Germline-derived CDR1 and CDR2 are SEHNR and FQNEAQ (reference sequence). This CDR3 is 15 amino acids long. Trimming left V 2 bases short and J 0 bases short, with 10 bases between. In DNA, the CDR3 is TGTGCCAGCAGCTTATCGAGGGCCCTGAACACTGAAGCTTTCTTT. Amino acids: CASSLSRALNTEAFF.